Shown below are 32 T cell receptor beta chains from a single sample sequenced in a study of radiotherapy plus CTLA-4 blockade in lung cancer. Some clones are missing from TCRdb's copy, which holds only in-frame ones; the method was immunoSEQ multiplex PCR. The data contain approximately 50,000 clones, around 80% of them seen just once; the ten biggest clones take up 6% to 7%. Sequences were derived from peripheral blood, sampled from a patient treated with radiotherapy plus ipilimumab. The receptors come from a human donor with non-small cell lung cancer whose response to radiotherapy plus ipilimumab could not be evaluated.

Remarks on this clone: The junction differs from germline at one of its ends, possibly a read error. The CDR3 DNA reads TGTACCAGCCGGAGGACTTTTGGGACAGGGACCTACGAGCAGTACTTC. Its translation is CTSRRTFGTGTYEQYF. This rearrangement joins TRBV5-6 to TRBJ2-7; 9 bases align to TRBD1. Germline assignment: CDR1 SGHDT and CDR2 YYEEEE. CDR3 length: 16 residues.

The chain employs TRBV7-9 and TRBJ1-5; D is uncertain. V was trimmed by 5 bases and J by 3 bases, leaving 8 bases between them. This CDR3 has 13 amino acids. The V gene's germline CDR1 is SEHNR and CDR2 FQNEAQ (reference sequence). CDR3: CASSLQDNQPQHF. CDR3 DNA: TGTGCCAGCAGCCTTCAGGACAATCAGCCCCAGCATTTT. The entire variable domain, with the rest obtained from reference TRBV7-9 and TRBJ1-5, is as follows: DTGVSQNPRHKITKRGQNVTFRCDPISEHNRLYWYRQTLGQGPEFLTYFQNEAQLEKSRLLSDRFSAERPKGSFSTLEIQRTEQGDSAMYLCASSLQDNQPQHFGDGTRLSIL.

CDR3 residues: CASGLGQLYEQYF. Here the CDR3 DNA reads TGTGCTAGTGGTCTAGGACAGCTCTACGAGCAGTACTTC. The V and J genes are TRBV12-5 and TRBJ2-5, with D maybe TRBD1 (6 bases). The DNA matches TRBJ2-7 better at its end, which makes the J call doubtful. From germline, CDR1 is LGHNT and CDR2 FRNRAP. The CDR3 has 13 amino acids.

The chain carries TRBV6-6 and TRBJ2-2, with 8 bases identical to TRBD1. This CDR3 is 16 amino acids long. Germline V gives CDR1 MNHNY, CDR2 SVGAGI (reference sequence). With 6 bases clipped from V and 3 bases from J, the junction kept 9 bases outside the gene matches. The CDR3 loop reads CASRLPGQGYTGELFF. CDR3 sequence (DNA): TGTGCCAGCAGACTCCCCGGACAGGGCTACACCGGGGAGCTGTTTTTT.

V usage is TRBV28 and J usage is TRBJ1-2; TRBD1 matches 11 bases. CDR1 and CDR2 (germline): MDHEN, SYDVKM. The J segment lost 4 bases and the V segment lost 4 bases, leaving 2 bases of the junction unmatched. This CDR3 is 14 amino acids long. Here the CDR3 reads CASSSGQGGYGYTF. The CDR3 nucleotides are TGTGCCAGCAGTTCGGGACAGGGGGGCTATGGCTACACCTTC.

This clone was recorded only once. The chain's CDR3 is CASSIGESYEQYF. The CDR3 DNA reads TGTGCCAGTAGTATAGGAGAGTCCTACGAGCAGTACTTC. This chain joins TRBV19 and TRBJ2-7; D is ambiguous. The CDR3 loop spans 13 amino acids. V dropped 1 base and J dropped 1 base, with 5 bases sitting between them. The germline gives CDR1 LNHDA, CDR2 SQIVND (reference sequence). Supplemented by reference TRBV19 and TRBJ2-7, the full variable domain reads DGGITQSPKYLFRKEGQNVTLSCEQNLNHDAMYWYRQDPGQGLRLIYYSQIVNDFQKGDIAEGYSVSREKKESFPLTVTSAQKNPTAFYLCASSIGESYEQYFGPGTRLTVT.

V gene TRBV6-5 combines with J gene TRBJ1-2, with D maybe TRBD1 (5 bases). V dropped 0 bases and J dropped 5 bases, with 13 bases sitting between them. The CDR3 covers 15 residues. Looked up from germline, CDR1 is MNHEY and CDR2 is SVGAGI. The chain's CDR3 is CASSYSSRGDYGYTF. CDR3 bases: TGTGCCAGCAGTTACTCGTCCCGGGGGGATTATGGCTACACCTTC.

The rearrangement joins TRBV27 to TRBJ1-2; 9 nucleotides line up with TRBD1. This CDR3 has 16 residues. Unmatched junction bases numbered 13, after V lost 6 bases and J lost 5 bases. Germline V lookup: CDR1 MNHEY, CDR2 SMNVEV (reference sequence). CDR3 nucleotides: TGTGCCAGCAGCCACCAAAGGGGGACAGGGAAGTATGGCTACACCTTC. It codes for CASSHQRGTGKYGYTF.

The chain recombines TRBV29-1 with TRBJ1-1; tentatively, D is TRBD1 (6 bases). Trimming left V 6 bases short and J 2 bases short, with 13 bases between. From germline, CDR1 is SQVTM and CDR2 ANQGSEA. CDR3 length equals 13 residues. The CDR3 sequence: CSVREGGNTEAFF. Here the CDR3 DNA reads TGCAGCGTCCGGGAAGGGGGAAACACTGAAGCTTTCTTT.

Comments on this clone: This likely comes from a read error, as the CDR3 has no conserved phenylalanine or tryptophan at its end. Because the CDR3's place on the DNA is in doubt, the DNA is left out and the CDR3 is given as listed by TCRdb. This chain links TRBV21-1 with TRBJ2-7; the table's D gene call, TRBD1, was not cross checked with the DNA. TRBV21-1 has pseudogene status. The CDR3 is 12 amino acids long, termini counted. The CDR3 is CASSPQSEDRVK.

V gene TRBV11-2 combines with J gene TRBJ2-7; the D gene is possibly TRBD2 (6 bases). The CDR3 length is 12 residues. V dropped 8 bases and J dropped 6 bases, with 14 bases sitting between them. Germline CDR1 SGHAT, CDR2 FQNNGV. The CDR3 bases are TGTGCCAGCGGCACTAGCATCGGCGAGCAGTACTTC. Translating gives CASGTSIGEQYF. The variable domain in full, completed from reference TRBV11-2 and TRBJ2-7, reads EAGVAQSPRYKIIEKRQSVAFWCNPISGHATLYWYQQILGQGPKLLIQFQNNGVVDDSQLPKDRFSAERLKGVDSTLKIQPAKLEDSAVYLCASGTSIGEQYFGPGTRLTVT.

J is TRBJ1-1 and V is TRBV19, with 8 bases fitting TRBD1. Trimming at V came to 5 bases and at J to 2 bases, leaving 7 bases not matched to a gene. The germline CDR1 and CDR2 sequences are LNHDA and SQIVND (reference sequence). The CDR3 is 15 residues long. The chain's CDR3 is CASSPQTGANTEAFF. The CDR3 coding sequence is TGTGCCAGTAGTCCCCAGACAGGGGCTAACACTGAAGCTTTCTTT.

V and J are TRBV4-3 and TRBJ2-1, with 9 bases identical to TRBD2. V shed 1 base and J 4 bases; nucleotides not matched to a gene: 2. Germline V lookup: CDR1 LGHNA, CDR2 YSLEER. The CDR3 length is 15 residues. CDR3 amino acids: CASSQVSGRYNEQFF. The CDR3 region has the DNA TGCGCCAGCAGCCAAGTCAGCGGGAGGTACAATGAGCAGTTCTTC.

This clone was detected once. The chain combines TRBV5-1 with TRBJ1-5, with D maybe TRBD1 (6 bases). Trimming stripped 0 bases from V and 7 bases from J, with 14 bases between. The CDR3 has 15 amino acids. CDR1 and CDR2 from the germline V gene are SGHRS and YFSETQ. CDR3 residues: CASSLGLETGQPQHF. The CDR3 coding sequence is TGCGCCAGCAGCTTGGGTCTCGAGACAGGACAGCCCCAGCATTTT.

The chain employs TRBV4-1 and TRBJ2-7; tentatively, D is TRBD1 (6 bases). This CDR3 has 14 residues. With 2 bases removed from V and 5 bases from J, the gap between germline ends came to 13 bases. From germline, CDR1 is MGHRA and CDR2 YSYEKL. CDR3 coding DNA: TGCGCCAGCAGCCAACACCGGGACACTGACGAGCAGTACTTC. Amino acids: CASSQHRDTDEQYF.

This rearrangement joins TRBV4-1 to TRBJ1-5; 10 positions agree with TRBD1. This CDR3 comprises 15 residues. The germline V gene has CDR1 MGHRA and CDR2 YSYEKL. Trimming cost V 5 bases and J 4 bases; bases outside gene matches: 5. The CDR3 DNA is TGCGCCAGCAGCTATCGGGACAGGGGAAATCAGCCCCAGCATTTT. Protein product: CASSYRDRGNQPQHF.

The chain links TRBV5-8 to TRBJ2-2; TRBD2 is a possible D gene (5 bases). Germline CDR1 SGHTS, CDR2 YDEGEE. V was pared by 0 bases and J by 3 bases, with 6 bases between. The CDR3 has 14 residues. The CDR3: CASSLERYTGELFF. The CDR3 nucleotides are TGTGCCAGCAGCTTGGAGCGGTACACCGGGGAGCTGTTTTTT.

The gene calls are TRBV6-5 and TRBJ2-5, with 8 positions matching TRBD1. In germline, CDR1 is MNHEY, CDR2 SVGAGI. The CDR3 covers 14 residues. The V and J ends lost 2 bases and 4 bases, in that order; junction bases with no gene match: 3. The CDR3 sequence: CASSYTQGAETQYF. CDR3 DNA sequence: TGTGCCAGCAGTTACACCCAGGGGGCAGAGACCCAGTACTTC.

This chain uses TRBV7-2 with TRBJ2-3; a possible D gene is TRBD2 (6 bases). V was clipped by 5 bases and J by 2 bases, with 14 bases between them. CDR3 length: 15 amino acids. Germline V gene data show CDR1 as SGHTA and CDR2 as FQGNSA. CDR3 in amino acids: CASSGSSGYTDTQYF. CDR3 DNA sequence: TGTGCCAGCAGCGGAAGTAGCGGATACACAGATACGCAGTATTTT.

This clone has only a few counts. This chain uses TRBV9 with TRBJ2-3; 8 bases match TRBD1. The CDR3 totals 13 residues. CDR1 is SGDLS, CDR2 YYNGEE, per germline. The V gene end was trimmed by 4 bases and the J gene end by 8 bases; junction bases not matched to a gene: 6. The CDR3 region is CASSSGGSGTQYF. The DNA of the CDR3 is TGTGCCAGCAGCTCAGGGGGCTCAGGTACGCAGTATTTT.

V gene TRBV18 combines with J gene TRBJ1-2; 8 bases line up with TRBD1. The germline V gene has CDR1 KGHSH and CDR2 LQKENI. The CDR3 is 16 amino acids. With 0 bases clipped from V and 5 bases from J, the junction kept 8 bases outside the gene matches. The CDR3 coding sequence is TGTGCCAGCTCACCACCCCAGGGGGCAATCTCTTATGGCTACACCTTC. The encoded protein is CASSPPQGAISYGYTF.

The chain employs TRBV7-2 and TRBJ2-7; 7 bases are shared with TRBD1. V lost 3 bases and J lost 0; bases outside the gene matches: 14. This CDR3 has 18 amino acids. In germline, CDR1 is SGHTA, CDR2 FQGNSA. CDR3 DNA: TGTGCCAGCAGCTTGTCCTTGGTAGAAGGGGGCTACTCCTACGAGCAGTACTTC. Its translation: CASSLSLVEGGYSYEQYF. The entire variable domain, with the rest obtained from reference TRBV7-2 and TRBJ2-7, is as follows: GAGVSQSPSNKVTEKGKDVELRCDPISGHTALYWYRQSLGQGLEFLIYFQGNSAPDKSGLPSDRFSAERTGGSVSTLTIQRTQQEDSAVYLCASSLSLVEGGYSYEQYFGPGTRLTVT.

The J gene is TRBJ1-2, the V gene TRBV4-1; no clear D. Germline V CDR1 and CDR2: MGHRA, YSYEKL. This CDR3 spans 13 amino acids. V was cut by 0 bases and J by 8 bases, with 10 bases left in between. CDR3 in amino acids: CASSQEEQTGYTF. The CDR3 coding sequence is TGCGCCAGCAGCCAAGAAGAACAGACGGGCTACACCTTC.

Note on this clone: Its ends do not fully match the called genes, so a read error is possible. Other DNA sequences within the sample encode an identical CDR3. The CDR3 DNA is TGTGCTAGCACCTCAGCGGGAGCGGTCGGGGAGCTGTTTTTT. It is translated as CASTSAGAVGELFF. This chain uses TRBV5-6 with TRBJ2-2; 8 nucleotides agree with TRBD2. CDR1 is SGHDT, CDR2 YYEEEE, per germline. This CDR3 comprises 14 residues.

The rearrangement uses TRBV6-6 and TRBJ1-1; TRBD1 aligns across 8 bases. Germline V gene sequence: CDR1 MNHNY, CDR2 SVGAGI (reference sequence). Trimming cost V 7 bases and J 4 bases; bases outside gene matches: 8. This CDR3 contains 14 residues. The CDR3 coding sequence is TGTGCCAGCATCGGACAGGGTTGGAGCACTGAAGCTTTCTTT. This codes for CASIGQGWSTEAFF.

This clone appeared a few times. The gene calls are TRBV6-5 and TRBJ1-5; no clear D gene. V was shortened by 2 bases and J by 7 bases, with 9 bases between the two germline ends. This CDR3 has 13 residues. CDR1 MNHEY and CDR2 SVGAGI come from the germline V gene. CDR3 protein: CASSYNSGQPQHF. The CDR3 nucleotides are TGTGCCAGCAGTTACAACAGCGGACAGCCCCAGCATTTT.

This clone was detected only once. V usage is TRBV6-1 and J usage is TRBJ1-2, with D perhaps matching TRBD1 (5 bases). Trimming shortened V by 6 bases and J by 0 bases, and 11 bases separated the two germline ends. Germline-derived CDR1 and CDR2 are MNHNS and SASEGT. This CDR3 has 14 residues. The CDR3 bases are TGTGCCAGCAGGCAGGGAATCTCTAACTATGGCTACACCTTC. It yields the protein CASRQGISNYGYTF.

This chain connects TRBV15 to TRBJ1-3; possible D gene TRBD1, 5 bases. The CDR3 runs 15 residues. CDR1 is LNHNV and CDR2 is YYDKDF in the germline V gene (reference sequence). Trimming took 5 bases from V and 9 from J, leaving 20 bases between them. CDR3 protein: CATSPYRDSRGTIYF. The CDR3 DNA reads TGTGCCACCAGCCCCTACCGGGACTCCAGAGGCACCATATATTTT.

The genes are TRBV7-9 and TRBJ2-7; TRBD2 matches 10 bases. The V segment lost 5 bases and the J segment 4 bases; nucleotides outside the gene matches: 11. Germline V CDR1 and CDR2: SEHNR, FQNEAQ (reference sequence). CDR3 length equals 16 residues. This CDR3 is CASSRNLAGEEYEQYF. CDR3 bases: TGTGCCAGCAGCAGGAACCTAGCGGGAGAAGAATACGAGCAGTACTTC.

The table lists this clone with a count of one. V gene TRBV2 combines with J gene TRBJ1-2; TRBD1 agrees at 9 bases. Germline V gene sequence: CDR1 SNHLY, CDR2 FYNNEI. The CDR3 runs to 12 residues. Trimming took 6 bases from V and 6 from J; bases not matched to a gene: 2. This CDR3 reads CASRGQGDGYTF. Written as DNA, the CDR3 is TGTGCCAGCAGGGGACAGGGAGATGGCTACACCTTC.

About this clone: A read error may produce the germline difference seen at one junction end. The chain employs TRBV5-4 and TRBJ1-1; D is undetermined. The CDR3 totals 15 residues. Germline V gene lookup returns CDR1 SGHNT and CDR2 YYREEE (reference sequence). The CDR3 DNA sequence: TGTGCCAGCAGCTTTGAGAGGTCCATGAAGACTGAAGCTTTCTTT. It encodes CASSFERSMKTEAFF.

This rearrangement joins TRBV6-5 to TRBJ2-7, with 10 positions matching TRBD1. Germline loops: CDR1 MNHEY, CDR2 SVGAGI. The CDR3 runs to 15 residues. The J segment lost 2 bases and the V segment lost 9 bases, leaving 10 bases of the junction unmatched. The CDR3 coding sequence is TGTGCCAGTAAGACCGGGACAGGGGCCCCCTACGAGCAGTACTTC. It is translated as CASKTGTGAPYEQYF.